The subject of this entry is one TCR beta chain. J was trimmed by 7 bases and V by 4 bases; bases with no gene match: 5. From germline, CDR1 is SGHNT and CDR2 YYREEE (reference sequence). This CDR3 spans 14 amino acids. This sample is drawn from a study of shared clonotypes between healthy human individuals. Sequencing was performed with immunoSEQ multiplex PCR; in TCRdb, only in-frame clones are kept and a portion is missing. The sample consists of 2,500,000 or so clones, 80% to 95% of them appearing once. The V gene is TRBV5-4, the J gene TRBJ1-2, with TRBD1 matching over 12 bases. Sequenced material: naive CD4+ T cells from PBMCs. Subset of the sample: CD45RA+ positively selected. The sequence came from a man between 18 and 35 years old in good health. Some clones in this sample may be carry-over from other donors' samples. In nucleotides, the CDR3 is TGTGCCAGCAGCCGGGACAGGGGGCGCGGTGGCTACACCTTC. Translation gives CASSRDRGRGGYTF.